One TCR beta chain is described in this entry. Its antigen is not identified. Naive CD8+ T cells had a CD45RO-CCR7+CD27+CD95- phenotype. In preparing the TRB cDNA libraries, 5' RACE with UMI labels was used. Following a re-call of the 5' RACE reads, TCRdb has one entry per CDR3 protein and lacks DNA. The sample includes around 150,000 distinct CDR3 sequences. This sample stems from a study of CXCR3-negative and CXCR3-positive naive CD8 T cells. General study points: CXCR3-positive naive cells had more hydrophobic TRB CDR3s than CXCR3-negative naive cells. The TRBV-TRBJ usage of naive CXCR3-negative and CXCR3-positive cells was similar, but that of memory cells differed.

The sample taken for sequencing was naive CXCR3+ CD8+ T cells from blood. Subset described: CD45RO-CCR7+CD27+CD95- naive CD8+ T cells expressing CXCR3 (TNR3+). This receptor was taken from a human donor in good health. Some clones in this sample may be carry-over from other donors' samples.

CDR3 protein: CASSQDLNSPLHF. The chain links TRBV4-3 to TRBJ1-6. Germline CDR1 is LGHNA and CDR2 is YSLEER. The CDR3 has 13 residues.